Sequencing of this T cell receptor (beta chain) was carried out in a study of shared T cell receptors in the human thymus. Sequencing used immunoSEQ multiplex PCR; TCRdb keeps in-frame clones, though not all of them. The table has approximately 68,000 clones, 90% to 95% seen once. CDR3 length: 13 amino acids. V was clipped by 7 bases and J by 11 bases, with 18 bases between them. Germline loops: CDR1 LNHDA, CDR2 SQIVND (reference sequence). The chain is built from TRBV19 and TRBJ1-5; D unresolved. The sequence was collected from a human donor. The sequencing input was thymocytes. The CDR3 DNA reads as TGTGCCAGTAACGGAGGGAGCGGGAATGCCCAGCATTTT. Translated: CASNGGSGNAQHF. Together with reference TRBV19 and TRBJ1-5, the CDR3 gives the full variable domain: DGGITQSPKYLFRKEGQNVTLSCEQNLNHDAMYWYRQDPGQGLRLIYYSQIVNDFQKGDIAEGYSVSREKKESFPLTVTSAQKNPTAFYLCASNGGSGNAQHFGDGTRLSIL.